This record covers a single TCR beta chain. Clones were sequenced by immunoSEQ multiplex PCR, and TCRdb holds only the in-frame ones, with some missing. Among approximately 75,000 clones, 90% were seen once, and the ten largest hold less than 9%. Trimming stripped 5 bases from V and 2 bases from J, with 14 bases between. The germline CDR1 and CDR2 sequences are MDHEN and SYDVKM. This CDR3 region has 15 residues. This specimen belongs to a study of blood T cell repertoires in COVID-19. The specimen sequenced was peripheral blood. The chain recombines TRBV28 with TRBJ2-3; D possibly corresponds to TRBD1 (6 bases). The sequence was obtained from a human donor in a cohort sampled during active COVID-19. CDR3 amino acids: CASSRPQGSTDTQYF. CDR3 in DNA: TGTGCCAGCAGTCGACCGCAGGGGTCCACAGATACGCAGTATTTT.